The next 28 T cell receptor beta chains were all read from a single sample in a study of T-cell memory formation after mild COVID-19. TCRdb processed the 5' RACE reads anew with MiXCR; each CDR3 protein has one entry. The table has more than 150,000 distinct CDR3 sequences, about a fifth seen once. The specimen was PBMCs or a T cell subset sorted from them (not recorded which). These TCRs come from a man in his late teens or twenties who had mild COVID-19 (a few samples of this study predate the infection). Cell type and time point are not known.

This clonotype was recorded a few times. The chain uses TRBV5-4 and TRBJ2-7; 9 bases agree with TRBD1. V trimming: 4 bases; J trimming: 4 bases; junction bases outside the gene matches: 9. Germline V gene data show CDR1 as SGHNT and CDR2 as YYREEE (reference sequence). The CDR3 is 15 amino acids. CDR3 loop: CASSLGQGRTYEQYF. CDR3 coding DNA: TGTGCCAGCAGCCTAGGACAGGGGAGGACTTACGAGCAGTACTTC. Full variable domain (missing parts from reference TRBV5-4 and TRBJ2-7): ETGVTQSPTHLIKTRGQQVTLRCSSQSGHNTVSWYQQALGQGPQFIFQYYREEENGRGNFPPRFSGLQFPNYSSELNVNALELDDSALYLCASSLGQGRTYEQYFGPGTRLTVT.

This chain links TRBV5-1 with TRBJ2-2; TRBD1 matches at 10 bases. The V gene's germline CDR1 is SGHRS and CDR2 YFSETQ. V lost 3 bases and J lost 4; bases outside the gene matches: 12. This CDR3 contains 18 residues. CDR3 coding DNA: TGCGCCAGCAGCTATGGACAGGGGGGTAGTTGGTTCACCGGGGAGCTGTTTTTT. Translation gives CASSYGQGGSWFTGELFF.

The table lists this clonotype with a few counts. Written as DNA, the CDR3 is TGCGCCAGCAGCTTGGCGGGGGCCGGGACCGGGGAGCTGTTTTTT. Protein sequence: CASSLAGAGTGELFF. The V and J genes are TRBV5-1 and TRBJ2-2; the D gene could be TRBD1 or TRBD2 (6 bases each). Trimming took 0 bases from V and 5 from J, leaving 11 bases between them. The CDR3 consists of 15 residues. CDR1 is SGHRS and CDR2 is YFSETQ in the germline V gene.

The V gene is TRBV7-2, the J gene TRBJ2-5; 10 bases are a match to TRBD1. The CDR3 covers 16 residues. Trimming cost V 2 bases and J 2 bases; bases outside gene matches: 5. CDR1 SGHTA and CDR2 FQGNSA come from the germline V gene. CDR3 in amino acids: CASSLWGQGIQETQYF. The CDR3 DNA reads TGTGCCAGCAGCTTATGGGGACAGGGGATACAAGAGACCCAGTACTTC.

In its sample, this clonotype was seen a few times. The rearrangement uses TRBV19 and TRBJ2-2; TRBD1 agrees at 7 bases. The CDR3 runs 16 residues. Germline V lookup: CDR1 LNHDA, CDR2 SQIVND (reference sequence). The V gene end was trimmed by 5 bases and the J gene end by 4 bases; junction bases not matched to a gene: 10. The CDR3, as DNA: TGTGCCAGTAGTGCCCAGAGACAGGGTGGCACCGGGGAGCTGTTTTTT. Amino acid sequence: CASSAQRQGGTGELFF.

The J gene is TRBJ1-2, the V gene TRBV15; 8 positions match TRBD1. Germline CDR1 is LNHNV and CDR2 is YYDKDF (reference sequence). V gave up 2 bases and J gave up 6 bases; unmatched junction bases: 11. The CDR3 covers 16 residues. In DNA, the CDR3 is TGTGCCACCAGCAGACCGCAGGGACAGGCCCCGCATGGCTACACCTTC. Translation: CATSRPQGQAPHGYTF.

The V call is TRBV7-6, the J call TRBJ2-6, with no clear D. CDR1 and CDR2 from the germline V gene are SGHVS and FNYEAQ. V dropped 3 bases and J dropped 0 bases, with 12 bases sitting between them. The CDR3 has 17 amino acids. The CDR3 coding sequence is TGTGCCAGCAGCTTGGCGGCCAGGCACTCTGGGGCCAACGTCCTGACTTTC. As protein: CASSLAARHSGANVLTF.

The chain links TRBV7-2 to TRBJ2-7; D perhaps matches TRBD2 (6 bases). CDR1 is SGHTA and CDR2 is FQGNSA in the germline V gene. The V and J ends lost 1 base and 0 bases respectively, with 7 bases between them. The CDR3 sequence is 14 residues long. CDR3 sequence reads: CASSLGGDSYEQYF. The CDR3, as DNA: TGTGCCAGCAGCTTAGGCGGGGACTCCTACGAGCAGTACTTC.

This clonotype was counted a few times. This chain joins TRBV2 and TRBJ1-6; 7 positions agree with TRBD1. This CDR3 comprises 15 residues. Germline CDR1 SNHLY, CDR2 FYNNEI. Unmatched junction bases numbered 5, after V lost 2 bases and J lost 7 bases. Here the CDR3 reads CASSENRGGNSPLHF. The DNA of the CDR3 is TGTGCCAGCAGTGAAAACAGGGGAGGAAATTCACCCCTCCACTTT.

The CDR3 here is CASSVGAQETQYF. The CDR3 region has the DNA TGTGCCAGCAGCGTGGGGGCCCAAGAGACCCAGTACTTC. The chain has TRBV11-2 and TRBJ2-5, with D tentatively TRBD1 (6 bases). The CDR3 is 13 amino acids. Germline V lookup: CDR1 SGHAT, CDR2 FQNNGV. V was shortened by 5 bases and J by 1 base, with 8 bases between the two germline ends.

This clonotype was counted a few times. This chain links TRBV29-1 with TRBJ1-5; no firm D call. Deletions cut 4 bases from V and 2 bases from J, with 9 bases between. Per the germline V gene, CDR1 is SQVTM and CDR2 is ANQGSEA. The CDR3 covers 13 residues. The CDR3 here is CSVAGDGNQPQHF. Here the CDR3 DNA reads TGCAGCGTTGCGGGTGACGGCAATCAGCCCCAGCATTTT.

The chain uses TRBV7-9 and TRBJ2-2; D remains unclear. Germline CDR1 is SEHNR and CDR2 is FQNEAQ (reference sequence). The CDR3 is 14 amino acids. V dropped 6 bases and J dropped 5 bases, with 13 bases sitting between them. CDR3 sequence reads: CASSGVDGTGELFF. The DNA for the CDR3 is TGTGCCAGCAGTGGGGTCGACGGTACCGGGGAGCTGTTTTTT.

This clonotype has only one observation. The chain recombines TRBV29-1 with TRBJ2-7; D uncertain. Per the germline V gene, CDR1 is SQVTM and CDR2 is ANQGSEA. The CDR3 length is 11 residues. Trimming removed 4 bases at V and 2 bases at J, with 6 bases between. Here the CDR3 DNA reads TGCAGCGTTGGCAGTACCTACGAGCAGTACTTC. It codes for CSVGSTYEQYF.

The V gene is TRBV3-1, the J gene TRBJ2-7; tentatively, D is TRBD1 (5 bases). Trimming cost V 5 bases and J 2 bases, with 13 bases left between them. Germline CDR1 and CDR2: LGHDT and YNNKEL (reference sequence). The CDR3 runs to 14 residues. CDR3 region: CASSVGLPPYEQYF. The DNA for the CDR3 is TGTGCCAGCAGCGTGGGGCTGCCTCCCTACGAGCAGTACTTC.

A note on this clonotype: At one boundary the junction diverges from the germline segment, which might be a read error. The chain recombines TRBV7-9 with TRBJ1-1, with D uncertain. CDR1 is SEHNR and CDR2 is FQNEAQ in the germline V gene (reference sequence). The CDR3 runs 12 residues. DNA for the CDR3: TGTGCCAGCAGCCGTGGACGAGAGTTGATCTCCTTT. Amino acids: CASSRGRELISF.

J is TRBJ2-1 and V is TRBV7-2; 7 nucleotides line up with TRBD1. This CDR3 has 15 residues. V gave up 4 bases and J gave up 5 bases; unmatched junction bases: 8. The germline V gene encodes CDR1 SGHTA and CDR2 FQGNSA. CDR3 residues: CASSSGQSINNEQFF. CDR3 nucleotides: TGTGCCAGCAGCTCGGGACAGAGTATCAACAATGAGCAGTTCTTC.

This clonotype has more than one count but fewer than ten. The chain couples TRBV6-2 or TRBV6-3 to TRBJ1-5; the D gene is possibly TRBD1 (6 bases). Trimming stripped 6 bases from V and 3 bases from J, with 15 bases between. The CDR3 extends over 15 amino acids. Germline V gene sequence: CDR1 MNHEY, CDR2 SVGEGT. CDR3 DNA: TGTGCCAGCAGCTCGGGACAAGGGGCCAATCAGCCCCAGCATTTT. Its protein product is CASSSGQGANQPQHF.

This clonotype was observed a few times. The J gene is TRBJ2-2, the V gene TRBV7-2; D is possibly TRBD1 (6 bases). The V gene's germline CDR1 is SGHTA and CDR2 FQGNSA. Between the trimmed V and J ends, which lost 5 bases and 5 bases, there was a span of 12 bases. The CDR3 is made up of 14 amino acids. The CDR3 loop is CASSQQGRTGELFF. The CDR3 DNA sequence: TGTGCCAGCAGCCAACAGGGTAGAACCGGGGAGCTGTTTTTT.

The chain joins TRBV4-3 to TRBJ2-3; TRBD2 aligns across 9 bases. Germline CDR1 reads LGHNA; CDR2 reads YSLEER. V was clipped by 1 base and J by 0 bases; unmatched bases: 5. There are 17 residues in the CDR3. DNA of the CDR3: TGCGCCAGCAGCCAAGCCTTTCTAGCGGGGAGCACAGATACGCAGTATTTT. Amino acids: CASSQAFLAGSTDTQYF.

This clonotype was picked up a small number of times. V and J are TRBV2 and TRBJ2-1, with TRBD2 matching 14 bases. The V and J ends lost 5 bases and 9 bases, in that order; junction bases with no gene match: 6. Germline V CDR1 and CDR2: SNHLY, FYNNEI. CDR3 length: 15 residues. CDR3 residues: CASSPTSGGDFEQFF. The CDR3 DNA is TGTGCCAGCAGTCCGACTAGCGGGGGGGACTTTGAGCAGTTCTTC.

This clonotype appeared a few times. The chain joins TRBV7-2 to TRBJ1-2; D might be TRBD1 (5 bases). V was pared by 1 base and J by 5 bases, with 14 bases between. The CDR3 extends over 15 amino acids. Germline CDR1 is SGHTA and CDR2 is FQGNSA. The CDR3 bases are TGTGCCAGCAGCTTAGATTCCGGGGGGTCTTATGGCTACACCTTC. Its protein is CASSLDSGGSYGYTF.

The chain couples TRBV15 to TRBJ2-1; a weak D match, TRBD2 (5 bases). CDR1 and CDR2 from the germline V gene are LNHNV and YYDKDF (reference sequence). CDR3 length equals 17 residues. V lost 0 bases and J lost 2, with 14 bases in between. CDR3 in amino acids: CATSRDRGGSTYNEQFF. CDR3 nucleotide sequence: TGTGCCACCAGCAGAGATCGGGGTGGATCAACCTACAATGAGCAGTTCTTC.

This chain connects TRBV3-1 to TRBJ2-7, with no clear D. The CDR3 contains 12 residues. Germline CDR1 is LGHDT and CDR2 is YNNKEL (reference sequence). The V and J ends lost 0 bases and 8 bases respectively, with 8 bases between them. The CDR3 region is CASSQETRKQYF. The CDR3 DNA is TGTGCCAGCAGCCAAGAGACGAGGAAGCAGTACTTC.

V and J are TRBV15 and TRBJ2-7, with D maybe TRBD1 (5 bases). The length of the CDR3 is 12 residues. Germline V gene sequence: CDR1 LNHNV, CDR2 YYDKDF (reference sequence). V lost 0 bases, J lost 5 bases, and 5 bases lay in between. The CDR3 here is CATSRDRDEQYV. The CDR3 DNA is TGTGCCACCAGCAGAGACAGGGACGAGCAGTACGTC.

This clonotype was found a few times. The chain uses TRBV5-4 and TRBJ1-4; 8 nucleotides align to TRBD1. The CDR3 loop spans 15 amino acids. V was pared by 2 bases and J by 7 bases, with 7 bases of the junction left unmatched. Germline lookup yields CDR1 SGHNT and CDR2 YYREEE (reference sequence). DNA of the CDR3: TGTGCCAGCAGCTTATCTGCAGGGGGCGGTGAAAAACTGTTTTTT. Its translation: CASSLSAGGGEKLFF.

Notes on this clonotype: A much larger clone differs from this one at a single base, so this may be a read error. V and J are TRBV12-3 or TRBV12-4 and TRBJ2-3, with D perhaps TRBD2 (6 bases). Trimming removed 4 bases at V and 1 base at J, with 6 bases between. The CDR3 covers 13 residues. The CDR3 DNA reads TGTGCCAGCAGTTGGGGGGGCACAGATACGCAGTATTTT. Translating it yields CASSWGGTDTQYF.

This clonotype was detected only a few times. V gene TRBV5-1 combines with J gene TRBJ2-5, with D possibly TRBD2 on 6 matching bases. V was shortened by 6 bases and J by 2 bases, with 14 bases between the two germline ends. The CDR3 spans 14 residues. Looked up from germline, CDR1 is SGHRS and CDR2 is YFSETQ. Here the CDR3 reads CASKMAGRQETQYF. CDR3 bases: TGCGCCAGCAAAATGGCGGGGCGGCAAGAGACCCAGTACTTC.

In its sample, this clonotype was seen a few times. J is TRBJ2-1 and V is TRBV24-1; 10 bases agree with TRBD1. In germline, CDR1 is KGHDR, CDR2 SFDVKD. V trimming: 3 bases; J trimming: 3 bases; junction bases outside the gene matches: 4. The CDR3 is made up of 16 amino acids. CDR3 residues: CATSDEGDRGYNEQFF. The CDR3 nucleotides read TGTGCCACCAGTGATGAAGGGGACAGGGGCTACAATGAGCAGTTCTTC.